Presented here are 19 T cell receptor beta chains from one specimen sequenced in a study of blood T cell repertoires in COVID-19. Assay used: immunoSEQ multiplex PCR; TCRdb lists only in-frame clones, some missing. Of around 340,000 clones listed, roughly 90% are singletons. The sequenced sample was PBMCs or T cells enriched from blood (not recorded which). These receptors originate from a woman between 25 and 40 years old who had been exposed to COVID-19.

The rearrangement joins TRBV7-3 to TRBJ2-2, with a tentative D call TRBD2 (5 bases). The CDR3 covers 14 residues. V lost 8 bases and J lost 6, with 16 bases in between. Germline V gene lookup returns CDR1 SGHTA and CDR2 FQGTGA. The CDR3 nucleotides are TGTGCCAGCCGCAGCGGCCCCTCCCCCGGGGAGCTGTTTTTT. It translates to CASRSGPSPGELFF.

The V and J genes are TRBV7-9 and TRBJ1-1; D unclear. This CDR3 contains 14 residues. The germline V and J ends were trimmed by 1 base and 1 base, with 7 bases remaining between them. CDR1 and CDR2 (germline): SEHNR, FQNEAQ (reference sequence). CDR3 coding DNA: TGTGCCAGCAGCTTAGTCCCAGGGAACACTGAAGCTTTCTTT. Translated: CASSLVPGNTEAFF.

This clone was recorded once. The chain joins TRBV11-3 to TRBJ2-7; 9 positions agree with TRBD1. CDR3 length: 15 residues. Germline values: CDR1 SGHNT, CDR2 YENEEA. After removal of 2 bases from V and 2 bases from J, the junction contained 4 bases not matched to a gene. The CDR3, as DNA: TGTGCCAGCAGCTTATCAGGGACAGGGACCTACGAGCAGTACTTC. Protein product: CASSLSGTGTYEQYF.

J is TRBJ2-7 and V is TRBV9; 8 nucleotides agree with TRBD1. The CDR3 covers 14 residues. Germline V gene data show CDR1 as SGDLS and CDR2 as YYNGEE. V shed 4 bases and J 2 bases; nucleotides not matched to a gene: 5. The CDR3 loop is CASSSDRGPYEQYF. In DNA form, the CDR3 reads TGTGCCAGCAGCTCTGACAGGGGCCCCTACGAGCAGTACTTC.

The J gene is TRBJ2-7, the V gene TRBV3-1 (or the pseudogene TRBV3-2); 7 bases line up with TRBD2. With V trimmed by 1 base and J by 6 bases, 9 bases remained unmatched. This CDR3 comprises 15 residues. Germline V CDR1 and CDR2: LGHDT, YNNKEL (reference sequence). The CDR3 protein is CASSQVNGRRGEQYF. CDR3 DNA sequence: TGTGCCAGCAGCCAAGTTAACGGGAGGAGGGGCGAGCAGTACTTC.

The chain employs TRBV7-2 and TRBJ2-5, with 9 bases lining up with TRBD2. The CDR3 totals 16 residues. Germline CDR1 SGHTA, CDR2 FQGNSA. With V trimmed by 3 bases and J by 2 bases, 7 bases remained unmatched. The CDR3 loop reads CASSLVAGELQETQYF. As DNA, the CDR3 is TGTGCCAGCAGCTTGGTAGCGGGGGAATTACAAGAGACCCAGTACTTC.

The chain uses TRBV6-5 and TRBJ1-6, with D possibly TRBD1 on 6 matching bases. The CDR3 sequence is 15 residues long. Germline assignment: CDR1 MNHEY and CDR2 SVGAGI. V shed 6 bases and J shed 0 bases, with 9 bases lying between them. The CDR3 nucleotides are TGTGCCAGCAGGCCCAGGGGCTCCTATAATTCACCCCTCCACTTT. This gives the protein CASRPRGSYNSPLHF.

The chain uses TRBV29-1 and TRBJ2-5; D ambiguous. Germline CDR1 is SQVTM and CDR2 is ANQGSEA. Trimming took off 7 bases at V and 0 bases at J, with 3 bases between the two ends. The CDR3 totals 10 residues. DNA of the CDR3: TGCAGCGCCTACCAAGAGACCCAGTACTTC. This sequence encodes CSAYQETQYF.

This chain connects TRBV28 to TRBJ1-1; maybe TRBD1 (6 bases). The CDR3 covers 18 residues. V lost 5 bases to trimming and J lost 6 bases, with 28 bases between them. Germline V gene data show CDR1 as MDHEN and CDR2 as SYDVKM. In nucleotides, the CDR3 is TGTGCCAGCAGTCCGTCGGGAAGGGGCTCTATGAAGGGGGCTGAAGCTTTCTTT. It is translated as CASSPSGRGSMKGAEAFF.

This chain joins TRBV28 and TRBJ1-5; tentative D call: TRBD1 (5 bases). The CDR3 totals 12 residues. The germline gives CDR1 MDHEN, CDR2 SYDVKM. V dropped 1 base and J dropped 10 bases, with 8 bases sitting between them. CDR3 amino acids: CASSLSDIPQHF. In DNA form, the CDR3 reads TGTGCCAGCAGTTTATCGGACATTCCCCAGCATTTT.

The rearrangement joins TRBV10-3 to TRBJ1-1; D remains ambiguous. There are 13 residues in the CDR3. CDR1 and CDR2 from the germline V gene are ENHRY and SYGVKD. V was cut by 0 bases and J by 8 bases, with 10 bases left in between. The CDR3 spells CAISESFPPEAFF. The CDR3 DNA follows: TGTGCCATCAGTGAGTCGTTCCCTCCCGAAGCTTTCTTT.

The CDR3 protein is CASTLQGAPNTDTQYF. The CDR3 bases are TGTGCCAGCACTCTTCAGGGGGCCCCTAACACAGATACGCAGTATTTT. V gene TRBV5-5 combines with J gene TRBJ2-3, with TRBD1 identical over 8 bases. The CDR3 contains 16 residues. Germline trimming cut 6 bases from V and 2 bases from J; bases unmatched to any gene: 11. Germline V gene lookup returns CDR1 SGHKS and CDR2 YYEKEE (reference sequence).

The chain combines TRBV10-1 with TRBJ1-2; D is possibly TRBD1 (6 bases). The CDR3 is 14 residues long. CDR1 is WNHNN, CDR2 SYGVQD, per germline (reference sequence). Trimming pared 11 bases from V and 4 bases from J, leaving 20 bases between. The CDR3: CASAPTTGGYGYTF. CDR3 sequence (DNA): TGCGCCTCCGCACCAACGACAGGTGGCTATGGCTACACCTTC.

The CDR3 DNA is TGTGCCAGCAGCTTTGCGGGACAGGGGGCTCGCGATGAGCAGTTCTTC. This gives the protein CASSFAGQGARDEQFF. The genes are TRBV5-4 and TRBJ2-1; TRBD1 aligns across 12 bases. The CDR3 is 16 amino acids. V lost 2 bases, J lost 8 bases, and 8 bases stayed unmatched. CDR1 SGHNT and CDR2 YYREEE come from the germline V gene (reference sequence). The whole variable domain, remainder taken from reference TRBV5-4 and TRBJ2-1, is ETGVTQSPTHLIKTRGQQVTLRCSSQSGHNTVSWYQQALGQGPQFIFQYYREEENGRGNFPPRFSGLQFPNYSSELNVNALELDDSALYLCASSFAGQGARDEQFFGPGTRLTVL.

This clone was observed a few times. The rearrangement joins TRBV10-3 to TRBJ1-6, with TRBD1 matching 8 bases. Trimming cost V 6 bases and J 8 bases; bases outside gene matches: 21. Germline V lookup: CDR1 ENHRY, CDR2 SYGVKD. The CDR3 is 19 amino acids. CDR3 sequence: CAISVKSTGDPIFDSPLHF. The DNA of the CDR3 is TGTGCCATCAGCGTTAAATCGACAGGGGACCCGATCTTTGATTCACCCCTCCACTTT.

The chain couples TRBV5-4 to TRBJ1-3; TRBD1 aligns across 12 bases. Germline V gives CDR1 SGHNT, CDR2 YYREEE (reference sequence). This CDR3 comprises 17 residues. V lost 0 bases, J lost 2 bases, and 3 bases stayed unmatched. The CDR3: CASSLGGQGAAGNTIYF. As DNA, the CDR3 is TGTGCCAGCAGCTTGGGGGGACAGGGGGCAGCTGGAAACACCATATATTTT.

This clone was observed a few times. V and J are TRBV15 and TRBJ1-4; TRBD1 might be the D (5 bases). Germline V gene sequence: CDR1 LNHNV, CDR2 YYDKDF (reference sequence). V lost 2 bases and J 4 bases, leaving 11 bases between the germline ends. The length of the CDR3 is 15 residues. CDR3 sequence: CATSRQGRDNEKLFF. DNA of the CDR3: TGTGCCACCAGCAGACAGGGTAGAGATAATGAAAAACTGTTTTTT.

The chain carries TRBV2 and TRBJ2-2; D is possibly TRBD1 (7 bases). The germline CDR1 and CDR2 sequences are SNHLY and FYNNEI. V gave up 2 bases and J gave up 2 bases, with 12 bases separating them. The CDR3 extends over 16 amino acids. The DNA of the CDR3 is TGTGCCAGCAGTGAACAGGGGGGAACTAACACCGGGGAGCTGTTTTTT. Translation: CASSEQGGTNTGELFF.

The CDR3 reads CASSLVPGGTEAFF. The CDR3 DNA reads as TGTGCCAGCAGCTTAGTCCCAGGGGGCACTGAAGCTTTCTTT. This rearrangement joins TRBV7-2 to TRBJ1-1; 7 positions agree with TRBD1. The CDR3 runs 14 residues. After removal of 1 base from V and 4 bases from J, the junction contained 3 bases not matched to a gene. Germline V gives CDR1 SGHTA, CDR2 FQGNSA. The full variable domain, in which reference TRBV7-2 and TRBJ1-1 provide the parts outside the CDR3, is GAGVSQSPSNKVTEKGKDVELRCDPISGHTALYWYRQSLGQGLEFLIYFQGNSAPDKSGLPSDRFSAERTGGSVSTLTIQRTQQEDSAVYLCASSLVPGGTEAFFGQGTRLTVV.